Here is one T cell receptor (beta chain) with its context. Its antigen remains unknown. This sample is part of a study of cytomegalovirus exposure and HLA in healthy donors. Study-wide points: By a later analysis, the bulk of CMV-associated TCR beta chains appeared HLA-restricted. In vitro experiments confirmed that a few CMV-associated chains were specific for CMV antigens. Investigators reported fewer than 200 TCR beta chains as tied to cytomegalovirus.

This CDR3 region has 15 residues. Germline loops: CDR1 SGDLS, CDR2 YYNGEE. Trimming left V 2 bases short and J 8 bases short, with 19 bases between. PCR employed 60 Vbeta and 13 Jbeta primers. Data came from immunoSEQ multiplex PCR; TCRdb stores just in-frame clones and leaves some out. The sample shows about 180,000 clones, around 77% of them seen only once. This chain uses TRBV9 with TRBJ1-2; D may be TRBD1 (6 bases). The sequenced material came from PBMCs. This receptor was taken from a woman aged 30 to 39 in good health and CMV-seronegative. DNA of the CDR3: TGTGCCAGCAGCGTTTCGTACACAGGGAGGGACGGCTACACCTTC. This gives the protein CASSVSYTGRDGYTF.